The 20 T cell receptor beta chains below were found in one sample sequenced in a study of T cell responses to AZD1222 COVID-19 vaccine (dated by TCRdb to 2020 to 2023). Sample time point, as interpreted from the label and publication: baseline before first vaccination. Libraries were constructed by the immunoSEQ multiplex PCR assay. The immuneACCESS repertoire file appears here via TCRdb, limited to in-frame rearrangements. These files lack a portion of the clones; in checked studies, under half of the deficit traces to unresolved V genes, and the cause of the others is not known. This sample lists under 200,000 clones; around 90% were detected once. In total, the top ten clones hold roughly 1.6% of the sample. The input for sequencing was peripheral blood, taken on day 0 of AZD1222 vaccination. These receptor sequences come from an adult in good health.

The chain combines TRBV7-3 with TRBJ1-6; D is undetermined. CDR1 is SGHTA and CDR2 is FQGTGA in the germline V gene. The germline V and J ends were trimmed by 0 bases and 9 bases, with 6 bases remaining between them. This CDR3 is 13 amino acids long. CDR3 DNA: TGTGCCAGCAGCTTAACAAGCAGTTCACCCCTCCACTTT. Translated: CASSLTSSSPLHF.

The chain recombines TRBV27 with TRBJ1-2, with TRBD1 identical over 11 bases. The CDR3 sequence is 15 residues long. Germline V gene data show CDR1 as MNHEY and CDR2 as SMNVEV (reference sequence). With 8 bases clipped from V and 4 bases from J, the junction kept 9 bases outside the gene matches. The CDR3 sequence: CASGQGARGAYGYTF. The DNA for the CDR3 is TGTGCCAGCGGACAGGGGGCGAGGGGGGCCTATGGCTACACCTTC.

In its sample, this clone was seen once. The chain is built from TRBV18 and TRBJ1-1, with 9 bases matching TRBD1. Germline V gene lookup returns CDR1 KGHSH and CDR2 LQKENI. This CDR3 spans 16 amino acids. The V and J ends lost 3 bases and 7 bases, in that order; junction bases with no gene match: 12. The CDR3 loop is CASSPRTGADRIEAFF. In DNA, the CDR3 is TGTGCCAGCTCACCTAGGACAGGGGCGGATCGAATTGAAGCTTTCTTT.

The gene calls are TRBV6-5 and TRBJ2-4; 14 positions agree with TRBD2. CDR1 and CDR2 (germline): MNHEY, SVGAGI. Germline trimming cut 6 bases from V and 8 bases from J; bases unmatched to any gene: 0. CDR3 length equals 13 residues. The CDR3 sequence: CASRGLAGDIQYF. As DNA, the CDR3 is TGTGCCAGCAGGGGACTAGCGGGGGACATTCAGTACTTC.

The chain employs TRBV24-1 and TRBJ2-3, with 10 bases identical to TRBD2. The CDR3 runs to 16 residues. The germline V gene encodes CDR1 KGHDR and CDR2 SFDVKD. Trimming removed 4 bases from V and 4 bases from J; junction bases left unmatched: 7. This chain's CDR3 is CATSDPSGGSADTQYF. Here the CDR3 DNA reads TGTGCCACCAGTGACCCTAGCGGGGGATCGGCAGATACGCAGTATTTT.

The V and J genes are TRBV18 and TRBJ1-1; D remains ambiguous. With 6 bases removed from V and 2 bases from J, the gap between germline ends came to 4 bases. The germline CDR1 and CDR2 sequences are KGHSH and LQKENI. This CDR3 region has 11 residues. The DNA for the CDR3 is TGTGCCAGCTCCTTAAACACTGAAGCTTTCTTT. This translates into CASSLNTEAFF.

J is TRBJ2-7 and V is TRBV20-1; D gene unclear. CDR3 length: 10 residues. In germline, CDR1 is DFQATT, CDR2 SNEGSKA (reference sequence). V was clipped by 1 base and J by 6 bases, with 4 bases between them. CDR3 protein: CSARGLEQYF. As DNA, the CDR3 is TGCAGTGCTAGAGGGCTCGAGCAGTACTTC.

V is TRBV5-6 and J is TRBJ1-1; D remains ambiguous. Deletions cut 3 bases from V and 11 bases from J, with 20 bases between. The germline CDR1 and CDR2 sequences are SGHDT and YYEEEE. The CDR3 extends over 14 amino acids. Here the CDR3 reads CASSSPRGLHRAFF. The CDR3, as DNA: TGTGCCAGCAGCTCTCCACGAGGGCTACACCGCGCTTTCTTT.

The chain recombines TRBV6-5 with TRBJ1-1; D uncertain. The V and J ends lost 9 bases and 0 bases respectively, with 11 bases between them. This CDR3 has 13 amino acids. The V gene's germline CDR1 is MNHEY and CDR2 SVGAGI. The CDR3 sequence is CASKFGLNTEAFF. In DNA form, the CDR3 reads TGTGCCAGTAAGTTCGGTCTGAACACTGAAGCTTTCTTT.

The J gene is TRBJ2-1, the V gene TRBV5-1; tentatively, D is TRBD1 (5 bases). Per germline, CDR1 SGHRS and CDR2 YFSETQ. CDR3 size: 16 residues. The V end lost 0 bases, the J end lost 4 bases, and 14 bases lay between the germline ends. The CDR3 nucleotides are TGCGCCAGCAGCTTGGCAGGGAATAGGGGTTACAATGAGCAGTTCTTC. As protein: CASSLAGNRGYNEQFF.

DNA of the CDR3: TGTGCCAGCAGCCCGGGTCCCTGGATGTACTTC. Translated: CASSPGPWMYF. The V call is TRBV3-1 (or the pseudogene TRBV3-2), the J call TRBJ2-7; D call uncertain. V lost 4 bases, J lost 12 bases, and 13 bases lay in between. There are 11 residues in the CDR3. Germline-derived CDR1 and CDR2 are LGHDT and YNNKEL (reference sequence).

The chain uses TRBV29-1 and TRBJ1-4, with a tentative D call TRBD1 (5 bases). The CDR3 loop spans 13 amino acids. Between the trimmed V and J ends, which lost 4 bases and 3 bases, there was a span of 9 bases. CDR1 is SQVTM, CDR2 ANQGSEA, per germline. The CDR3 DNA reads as TGCAGCGTTGGGGGGGTACCTAATGAAAAACTGTTTTTT. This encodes CSVGGVPNEKLFF.

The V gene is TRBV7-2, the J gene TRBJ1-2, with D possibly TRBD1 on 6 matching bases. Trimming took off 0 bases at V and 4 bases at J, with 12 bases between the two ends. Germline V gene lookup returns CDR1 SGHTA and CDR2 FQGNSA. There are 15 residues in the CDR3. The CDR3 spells CASSLARDIIYGYTF. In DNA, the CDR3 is TGTGCCAGCAGCTTAGCCCGGGACATCATCTATGGCTACACCTTC.

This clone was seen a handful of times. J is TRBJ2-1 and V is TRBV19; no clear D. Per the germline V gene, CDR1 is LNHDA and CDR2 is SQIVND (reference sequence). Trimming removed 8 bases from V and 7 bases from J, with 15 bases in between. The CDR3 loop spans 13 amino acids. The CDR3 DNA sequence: TGTGCCAGTTCCGAATGGCGAAAGAATGAGCAGTTCTTC. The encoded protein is CASSEWRKNEQFF.

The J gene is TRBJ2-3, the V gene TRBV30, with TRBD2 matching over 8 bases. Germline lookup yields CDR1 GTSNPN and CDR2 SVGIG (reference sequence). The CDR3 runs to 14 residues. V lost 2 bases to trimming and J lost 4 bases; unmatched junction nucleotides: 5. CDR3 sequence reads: CAWSTSGGADTQYF. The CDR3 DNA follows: TGTGCCTGGAGTACCAGCGGGGGCGCAGATACGCAGTATTTT.

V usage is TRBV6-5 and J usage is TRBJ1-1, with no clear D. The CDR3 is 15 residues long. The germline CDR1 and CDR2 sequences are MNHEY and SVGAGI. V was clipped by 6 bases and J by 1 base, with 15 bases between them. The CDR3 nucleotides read TGTGCCAGCAGGCCCCGGGAGGAGACGAACACTGAAGCTTTCTTT. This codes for CASRPREETNTEAFF.

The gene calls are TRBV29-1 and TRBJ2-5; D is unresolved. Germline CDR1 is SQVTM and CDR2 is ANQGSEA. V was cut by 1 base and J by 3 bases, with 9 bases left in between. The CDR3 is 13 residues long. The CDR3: CSVEGSAEETQYF. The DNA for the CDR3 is TGCAGCGTTGAAGGGTCGGCAGAAGAGACCCAGTACTTC.

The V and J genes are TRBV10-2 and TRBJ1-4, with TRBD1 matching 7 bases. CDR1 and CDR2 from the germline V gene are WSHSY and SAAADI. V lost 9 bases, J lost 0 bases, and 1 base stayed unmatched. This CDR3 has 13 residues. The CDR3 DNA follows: TGCGCCAGTGGACAGGCAACTAATGAAAAACTGTTTTTT. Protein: CASGQATNEKLFF.

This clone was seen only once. CDR3 DNA: TGCGCCAGCAGCTTGGCGTTTGGACTAGCGGGAGGCAAGAACGAGCAGTACTTC. It specifies CASSLAFGLAGGKNEQYF. J is TRBJ2-7 and V is TRBV5-1, with 14 positions matching TRBD2. In germline, CDR1 is SGHRS, CDR2 YFSETQ. V trimming: 0 bases; J trimming: 5 bases; junction bases outside the gene matches: 10. The CDR3 covers 18 residues.

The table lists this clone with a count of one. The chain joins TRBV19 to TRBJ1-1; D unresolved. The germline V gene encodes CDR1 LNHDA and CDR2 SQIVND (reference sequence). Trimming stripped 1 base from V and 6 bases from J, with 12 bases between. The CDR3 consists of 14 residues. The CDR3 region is CASSIGQRTAEAFF. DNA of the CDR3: TGTGCCAGTAGTATAGGGCAGCGTACGGCTGAAGCTTTCTTT.